The 5 T cell receptor beta chains below come from one sample, sequenced in a study of metastatic and nonmetastatic thyroid tumors. Patients underwent thyroid surgery, and none had received any treatment before it. Through MiXCR, TCRdb re-clonotyped the PCR reads. Of more than 8,500 clones in the sample, over 25% were seen once. The sequenced sample was adjacent normal tissue. The receptors were sampled from a female donor with papillary thyroid cancer or a benign thyroid nodule (not recorded which). Some clones in this sample may be carry-over from other donors' samples.

This clone was found many times. V and J are TRBV3-1 and TRBJ2-7; TRBD2 matches at 7 bases. With 0 bases clipped from V and 0 bases from J, the junction kept 8 bases outside the gene matches. There are 17 residues in the CDR3. Germline CDR1 and CDR2: LGHDT and YNNKEL (reference sequence). CDR3 sequence reads: CASSQERGREPSYEQYF. The CDR3 nucleotides read TGTGCCAGCAGCCAAGAACGCGGGCGGGAGCCCTCCTACGAGCAGTACTTC.

V gene TRBV27 combines with J gene TRBJ1-1, with D perhaps matching TRBD1 (6 bases). From germline, CDR1 is MNHEY and CDR2 SMNVEV (reference sequence). V shed 6 bases and J shed 4 bases, with 21 bases lying between them. The CDR3 sequence is 16 residues long. The CDR3 DNA is TGTGCCAGCAGGGTACAGGGATTGGGGGTGGGCACTGAAGCTTTCTTT. Its protein product is CASRVQGLGVGTEAFF.

The chain employs TRBV11-2 and TRBJ1-3; D gene unclear. V lost 1 base, J lost 4 bases, and 14 bases lay in between. CDR3 length: 16 amino acids. Germline values: CDR1 SGHAT, CDR2 FQNNGV. In DNA form, the CDR3 reads TGTGCCAGCAGCTTAGGTCACGGAGGGAGGGGAAACACCATATATTTT. Amino acids: CASSLGHGGRGNTIYF.

The table lists this clone with a few counts. This CDR3 reads CASSYKLSYEQYF. CDR3 DNA sequence: TGTGCCAGCAGTTACAAGCTCTCCTACGAGCAGTACTTC. The chain couples TRBV6-5 to TRBJ2-7, with D uncertain. Trimming cost V 2 bases and J 0 bases, with 5 bases left between them. Germline CDR1 is MNHEY and CDR2 is SVGAGI. The CDR3 sequence is 13 residues long.

In its sample, this clone was seen a few times. In DNA form, the CDR3 reads TGCAGTGCTAGAGACCGCCTGGGAGTAGGTCACTATGGCTACACCTTC. It codes for CSARDRLGVGHYGYTF. This rearrangement joins TRBV20-1 to TRBJ1-2; D ambiguous. Trimming stripped 0 bases from V and 3 bases from J, with 17 bases between. In germline, CDR1 is DFQATT, CDR2 SNEGSKA (reference sequence). The CDR3 is 16 amino acids.